Listed below are T cell receptor beta chains from one sample, sequenced in a study of T cells after yellow fever vaccination. TCRdb used MiXCR to reprocess the 5' RACE reads, holding one entry per CDR3 protein. The top ten clones hold approximately 3.5% of a sample with 250,000 to 300,000 distinct CDR3 sequences, roughly 4.8% of them seen once. The specimen was CD4+ T cells sorted from PBMCs, collected on the day of the yellow fever booster vaccination. The receptors originated from a man aged 18 to 30 who received the YFV17D yellow fever vaccine. The CDR3 runs from the conserved cysteine through the conserved F or W. A D gene is named only where the DNA matches it firmly. Size is stated for part of the rows, as once, few or many counts, or as a class when the clone is expanded.

cdr3_nt: TGCGCCAGCAGCCTTACGCCGGGACAGGGGGCGCATGAGCAGTTCTTC; cdr3_aa: CASSLTPGQGAHEQFF; v_call: TRBV4-1; d_call: TRBD1; clone_size: few; j_call: TRBJ2-1
cdr3_nt: TGTGCCAGCTCCCGTCTAGCGGGGGCATACAATGAGCAGTTCTTC; cdr3_aa: CASSRLAGAYNEQFF; v_call: TRBV27; d_call: TRBD2; clone_size: few; j_call: TRBJ2-1
cdr3_nt: TGTGCCATCAGTGCCTGGGGCGGGGGATCCCAAGAGACCCAGTACTTC; cdr3_aa: CAISAWGGGSQETQYF; v_call: TRBV10-3; d_call: TRBD2; clone_size: few; j_call: TRBJ2-5
cdr3_nt: TGTGCCAGCAGCCGAGCGGGAGTGACAGATACGCAGTATTTT; cdr3_aa: CASSRAGVTDTQYF; v_call: TRBV7-3; d_call: TRBD2; clone_size: few; j_call: TRBJ2-3
cdr3_nt: TGCAGTGCTAGAGGGACCCCCCAAGGACAGGCCCCACCAGATACGCAGTATTTT; cdr3_aa: CSARGTPQGQAPPDTQYF; v_call: TRBV20-1; d_call: TRBD1; clone_size: few; j_call: TRBJ2-3
cdr3_nt: TGCGCCAACCCCTCTCACGGCGGGGGTGAGCCCCAGCATTTT; cdr3_aa: CANPSHGGGEPQHF; v_call: TRBV10-1; d_call: NA; clone_size: few; j_call: TRBJ1-5
cdr3_nt: TGTGCCAGCAGTTTACCTACGACAGAGCAGTTCTTC; cdr3_aa: CASSLPTTEQFF; v_call: TRBV28; d_call: NA; clone_size: few; j_call: TRBJ2-1
cdr3_nt: TGTGCCAGCAGCTTAGGGTGGGGAGCAACTAATGAAAAACTGTTTTTT; cdr3_aa: CASSLGWGATNEKLFF; v_call: TRBV7-2; d_call: NA; clone_size: many; j_call: TRBJ1-4
cdr3_nt: TGTGCCAGCAGCTTAATGAACATTCAGTACTTC; cdr3_aa: CASSLMNIQYF; v_call: TRBV7-9; d_call: NA; clone_size: NA; j_call: TRBJ2-4
cdr3_nt: TGTGCCAGCACCGGAAAGGGGGGAGTGGAGACCCAGTACTTC; cdr3_aa: CASTGKGGVETQYF; v_call: TRBV12-3/TRBV12-4; d_call: NA; clone_size: few; j_call: TRBJ2-5
cdr3_nt: TGTGCCAGCAGCTCGAACCACGGGACAGTGGGAGGACAGCCCCTGCATTTT; cdr3_aa: CASSSNHGTVGGQPLHF; v_call: TRBV5-6; d_call: TRBD1; clone_size: NA; j_call: TRBJ1-5
cdr3_nt: TGCGCCAGCAGCTTGGATGGACAGACCAATCAGCCCCAGCATTTT; cdr3_aa: CASSLDGQTNQPQHF; v_call: TRBV5-1; d_call: NA; clone_size: many; j_call: TRBJ1-5
cdr3_nt: TGTGCCAGCTCACCCGGGGAGAACTATGGCTACACCTTC; cdr3_aa: CASSPGENYGYTF; v_call: TRBV18; d_call: NA; clone_size: many; j_call: TRBJ1-2
cdr3_nt: TGTGCCAGCAGCCTTCTAGCGGGGGCGTCCCAAGAGACCCAGTACTTC; cdr3_aa: CASSLLAGASQETQYF; v_call: TRBV12-3/TRBV12-4; d_call: TRBD2; clone_size: NA; j_call: TRBJ2-5
cdr3_nt: TGCGCCAGCAGCTGGCCGCCGGGACTAGCGGGGTTAAATGAGCAGTTCTTC; cdr3_aa: CASSWPPGLAGLNEQFF; v_call: TRBV5-1; d_call: TRBD2; clone_size: NA; j_call: TRBJ2-1
cdr3_nt: TGCGCCAGCAGCCCGCTGGTAGGACTAGATATCGGTGAGCAGTTCTTC; cdr3_aa: CASSPLVGLDIGEQFF; v_call: TRBV5-1; d_call: TRBD2; clone_size: few; j_call: TRBJ2-1
cdr3_nt: TGTGCCAGCAGTGGAAGACAGGGGCCGACAGATACGCAGTATTTT; cdr3_aa: CASSGRQGPTDTQYF; v_call: TRBV12-3/TRBV12-4; d_call: TRBD1; clone_size: many; j_call: TRBJ2-3
cdr3_nt: TGTGCCAGCAGCCCCGCCGGGGGCAATGAGCAGTTCTTC; cdr3_aa: CASSPAGGNEQFF; v_call: TRBV7-2; d_call: NA; clone_size: many; j_call: TRBJ2-1
cdr3_nt: TGTGCCAGCAGTGCGGGGGGGGGCACAGATACGCAGTATTTT; cdr3_aa: CASSAGGGTDTQYF; v_call: TRBV6-1; d_call: TRBD2; clone_size: few; j_call: TRBJ2-3
cdr3_nt: TGCGCCAGCAGCTTGGGGTGGAACACTGAAGCTTTCTTT; cdr3_aa: CASSLGWNTEAFF; v_call: TRBV5-1; d_call: NA; clone_size: NA; j_call: TRBJ1-1
cdr3_nt: TGTGCCAGCAGTTTATCGGGGTTGGTGGGAAGGGGCACTGAAGCTTTCTTT; cdr3_aa: CASSLSGLVGRGTEAFF; v_call: TRBV28; d_call: NA; clone_size: many; j_call: TRBJ1-1
cdr3_nt: TGTGCCAGCAGTTACTCTTTGGGGGGGATCTCCTACGAGCAGTACTTC; cdr3_aa: CASSYSLGGISYEQYF; v_call: TRBV6-2/TRBV6-3; d_call: TRBD2; clone_size: NA; j_call: TRBJ2-7
cdr3_nt: TGTGCCAGCAGCTGGAGGGCGGGGGAAAAACTGTTTTTT; cdr3_aa: CASSWRAGEKLFF; v_call: TRBV7-2; d_call: NA; clone_size: NA; j_call: TRBJ1-4
cdr3_nt: TGTGCCAGCAGCCCAAGACAGACCTACGAGCAGTACTTC; cdr3_aa: CASSPRQTYEQYF; v_call: TRBV7-6; d_call: NA; clone_size: many; j_call: TRBJ2-7
cdr3_nt: TGTGCCAGCAGCGTAGGTACCATCCTAGGGGCAGATACGCAGTATTTT; cdr3_aa: CASSVGTILGADTQYF; v_call: TRBV9; d_call: NA; clone_size: few; j_call: TRBJ2-3
cdr3_nt: TGTGCCAGCAGCTCTCCCGCCCTGGGAGAGACCCAGTACTTC; cdr3_aa: CASSSPALGETQYF; v_call: TRBV27; d_call: NA; clone_size: NA; j_call: TRBJ2-5
cdr3_nt: TGTGCCAGCAGCCCCCTCTCCGGGGGGCAGGGCTATGGCTACACCTTC; cdr3_aa: CASSPLSGGQGYGYTF; v_call: TRBV3-1; d_call: NA; clone_size: few; j_call: TRBJ1-2
cdr3_nt: TGTGCCATCAGTGCGGGCAGGGGGAACACTGAAGCTTTCTTT; cdr3_aa: CAISAGRGNTEAFF; v_call: TRBV10-3; d_call: NA; clone_size: many; j_call: TRBJ1-1
cdr3_nt: TGCAGTGCTAGCCGGGCGTTTAACTATGGCTACACCTTC; cdr3_aa: CSASRAFNYGYTF; v_call: TRBV20-1; d_call: NA; clone_size: NA; j_call: TRBJ1-2
cdr3_nt: TGTGCCAGCAGCCAGGGGGCAAACACAGATACGCAGTATTTT; cdr3_aa: CASSQGANTDTQYF; v_call: TRBV12-3/TRBV12-4; d_call: TRBD1; clone_size: NA; j_call: TRBJ2-3
cdr3_nt: TGTGCCAGCAGCCAAGATCCGACAGGGGCCGGGAACACTGAAGCTTTCTTT; cdr3_aa: CASSQDPTGAGNTEAFF; v_call: TRBV4-2; d_call: TRBD1; clone_size: few; j_call: TRBJ1-1
cdr3_nt: TGTGCCACGAGGATCGGGAGTGACAAAAACATTCAGTACTTC; cdr3_aa: CATRIGSDKNIQYF; v_call: TRBV10-3; d_call: NA; clone_size: few; j_call: TRBJ2-4
cdr3_nt: TGCGCCAGCAGCGAAAGACAGGGAGCGGACACTGAAGCTTTCTTT; cdr3_aa: CASSERQGADTEAFF; v_call: TRBV5-1; d_call: TRBD1; clone_size: few; j_call: TRBJ1-1
cdr3_nt: TGTGCCAGCAGCTTAGGCAGGGAGGCCTACAATGAGCAGTTCTTC; cdr3_aa: CASSLGREAYNEQFF; v_call: TRBV11-2; d_call: NA; clone_size: few; j_call: TRBJ2-1
cdr3_nt: TGCGCCAGCGACAGCGGGGGGGCCACAGATACGCAGTATTTT; cdr3_aa: CASDSGGATDTQYF; v_call: TRBV5-1; d_call: TRBD2; clone_size: few; j_call: TRBJ2-3
cdr3_nt: TGCGCCAGCAGTCCGGACAGGGGGGGTAGTGACATTCAGTACTTC; cdr3_aa: CASSPDRGGSDIQYF; v_call: TRBV5-1; d_call: TRBD1; clone_size: many; j_call: TRBJ2-4
cdr3_nt: TGTGCCAGCAGCCAAGAAACCCTAACCAGTACGGCTTTCTTT; cdr3_aa: CASSQETLTSTAFF; v_call: TRBV4-2; d_call: NA; clone_size: many; j_call: TRBJ1-1
cdr3_nt: TGTGCCAGCACCTGGGGGGGGAACACTGAAGCTTTCTTT; cdr3_aa: CASTWGGNTEAFF; v_call: TRBV12-3/TRBV12-4; d_call: NA; clone_size: many; j_call: TRBJ1-1
cdr3_nt: TGTGCCACCGAAGGGGAGAACACCGGGGAGCTGTTTTTT; cdr3_aa: CATEGENTGELFF; v_call: TRBV24-1; d_call: NA; clone_size: many; j_call: TRBJ2-2
cdr3_nt: TGCAGTGCTAGATTGGGGACAGGGGCTGGAAACACCATATATTTT; cdr3_aa: CSARLGTGAGNTIYF; v_call: TRBV20-1; d_call: TRBD1; clone_size: NA; j_call: TRBJ1-3
cdr3_nt: TGTGCCAGCAGCCCCCAGGGGTTCAACACTGAAGCTTTCTTT; cdr3_aa: CASSPQGFNTEAFF; v_call: TRBV5-4; d_call: NA; clone_size: NA; j_call: TRBJ1-1
cdr3_nt: TGCAGCGTTAGCGGACAGGCTTACAATGAGCAGTTCTTC; cdr3_aa: CSVSGQAYNEQFF; v_call: TRBV29-1; d_call: TRBD1; clone_size: many; j_call: TRBJ2-1
cdr3_nt: TGTGCCAGCAGCCACAGGGATTGGCAGCCCCAGCATTTT; cdr3_aa: CASSHRDWQPQHF; v_call: TRBV11-2; d_call: NA; clone_size: NA; j_call: TRBJ1-5
cdr3_nt: TGTGCCAGCAGTGGCGCGGGCCGCTTCTATGGCTACACCTTC; cdr3_aa: CASSGAGRFYGYTF; v_call: TRBV27; d_call: NA; clone_size: many; j_call: TRBJ1-2
cdr3_nt: TGTGCCAGCAGCTTAGTGATGGGCAGGGCCAACCCTCTGGCCAAAAACATTCAGTACTTC; cdr3_aa: CASSLVMGRANPLAKNIQYF; v_call: TRBV11-2; d_call: NA; clone_size: NA; j_call: TRBJ2-4